This T cell receptor (beta chain) was recovered during a study of vaccination effects on CD4 cells after COVID-19. Before any sequencing was done, the ViraFEST assay used viral peptide pools to expand antigen-specific CD4+ T cells. Investigators separated out CD4+ T cells once more than nine days of culture had passed. All vaccine recipients tested negative for nucleocapsid antibodies and had never contracted SARS-CoV-2 infection. Days 3 and 7 saw half the medium replaced with IL-2 medium. To note about this clone: The antigen is not known.

Germline CDR1 and CDR2: SNHLY and FYNNEI. Between the trimmed V and J ends, which lost 7 bases and 1 base, there was a span of 10 bases. This CDR3 contains 13 residues. Profiling relied on immunoSEQ multiplex PCR, and the TCRdb table lists in-frame clones only, not all of them. Among around 45,000 clones listed, roughly four fifths were seen once. The sample consisted of CD4+ T cells from PBMCs cultured with SARS-CoV-2 spike peptides, taken before COVID-19 vaccination. The sequence derives from a human donor who received a COVID-19 vaccine. This chain connects TRBV2 to TRBJ2-5; D gene ambiguous. CDR3 coding DNA: TGTGCCAGCACACGGTCCTTCCAAGAGACCCAGTACTTC. Amino acids: CASTRSFQETQYF.